Sequencing of this TCR beta chain was carried out in a study of blood T cells in healthy people across ages. Then a second PCR, running roughly 7 to 11 cycles, was carried out with a sample-barcoded 5' primer and a J-beta primer mix. TCRdb ran MiXCR on the 5' RACE reads and lists one entry per CDR3 protein. The data show around 1,100,000 distinct CDR3 sequences, with 35% to 45% seen just once and around 13% held by the top ten. This clonotype was seen a few times. This receptor was identified in a man between 18 and 35 years old in good health. The specimen sequenced was blood.

As DNA, the CDR3 is TGCGCCAGCGCCAAGGTGGCAGATTCAGACTATGGCTACACCTTC. Residues: CASAKVADSDYGYTF. The chain recombines TRBV4-3 with TRBJ1-2; no clear D gene. The CDR3 spans 15 residues. The ends were cut back, 8 bases at V and 3 bases at J, with 19 bases in the middle. Germline V gives CDR1 LGHNA, CDR2 YSLEER.